The rows below give T cell receptor beta chains drawn from one sample of a study of cytomegalovirus exposure and HLA in healthy donors. Sequencing was performed with immunoSEQ multiplex PCR; in TCRdb, only in-frame clones are kept and a portion is missing. Of approximately 86,000 clones in the sample, approximately 81% are singletons; the top ten hold 6.5% to 9%. Material: PBMCs. The receptors derive from a man aged 35 to 55 in good health and CMV-seropositive. CDR3s include the opening cysteine and the closing phenylalanine or tryptophan. Fields, in order: CDR3 length, V gene, D gene, clone size, J gene, CDR3 protein, CDR3 DNA. The D gene is left open where the match is weak. Clone sizes are given selectively: once, few, many, or a class where the clone is expanded.

cdr3_length: 12; v_call: TRBV29-1; d_call: -; clone_size: -; j_call: TRBJ2-7; cdr3_aa: CSVDVQGREQYF; cdr3_nt: TGCAGCGTTGATGTCCAGGGTCGGGAGCAGTACTTC
cdr3_length: 14; v_call: TRBV7-2; d_call: -; clone_size: once; j_call: TRBJ1-5; cdr3_aa: CASSLSRADQPQHF; cdr3_nt: TGTGCCAGCAGCTTATCCAGGGCTGATCAGCCCCAGCATTTT
cdr3_length: 14; v_call: TRBV6-6; d_call: -; clone_size: once; j_call: TRBJ1-5; cdr3_aa: CASSYRRGHQPQHF; cdr3_nt: TGTGCCAGCAGTTACCGCAGGGGACATCAGCCCCAGCATTTT
cdr3_length: 15; v_call: TRBV28; d_call: -; clone_size: -; j_call: TRBJ1-4; cdr3_aa: CASSLAEQGTEKLFF; cdr3_nt: TGTGCCAGCAGCCTAGCGGAACAGGGTACTGAAAAACTGTTTTTT
cdr3_length: 13; v_call: TRBV5-1; d_call: TRBD1; clone_size: -; j_call: TRBJ1-2; cdr3_aa: CASSLYRGYGYTF; cdr3_nt: TGCGCCAGCAGCCTATACAGGGGTTATGGCTACACCTTC
cdr3_length: 15; v_call: TRBV2; d_call: TRBD2; clone_size: -; j_call: TRBJ2-1; cdr3_aa: CASSGGGLSYNEQFF; cdr3_nt: TGTGCCAGCAGTGGCGGGGGGCTATCCTACAATGAGCAGTTCTTC
cdr3_length: 15; v_call: TRBV19; d_call: -; clone_size: once; j_call: TRBJ1-5; cdr3_aa: CASSIGAHSNQPQHF; cdr3_nt: TGTGCCAGTAGTATAGGAGCGCATAGCAATCAGCCCCAGCATTTT
cdr3_length: 14; v_call: TRBV5-1; d_call: TRBD1; clone_size: -; j_call: TRBJ1-1; cdr3_aa: CASSGTGTDTEAFF; cdr3_nt: TGCGCCAGCAGCGGCACCGGGACAGACACTGAAGCTTTCTTT
cdr3_length: 16; v_call: TRBV7-9; d_call: -; clone_size: -; j_call: TRBJ2-7; cdr3_aa: CSSSLTTGLLMYEQYF; cdr3_nt: TGTTCCAGCAGCTTAACTACGGGACTCCTCATGTACGAGCAGTACTTC
cdr3_length: 15; v_call: TRBV6-1; d_call: TRBD2; clone_size: -; j_call: TRBJ2-7; cdr3_aa: CASSDSGTSGREQYF; cdr3_nt: TGTGCCAGCAGTGACTCCGGGACTAGCGGGAGGGAGCAGTACTTC
cdr3_length: 13; v_call: TRBV6-5; d_call: TRBD1; clone_size: -; j_call: TRBJ2-7; cdr3_aa: CASRGQGPYEQYF; cdr3_nt: TGTGCCAGCAGGGGACAGGGGCCCTACGAGCAGTACTTC
cdr3_length: 14; v_call: TRBV5-1; d_call: -; clone_size: few; j_call: TRBJ2-3; cdr3_aa: CASSLQGLTDTQYF; cdr3_nt: TGCGCCAGCAGCTTGCAGGGGTTGACAGATACGCAGTATTTT
cdr3_length: 15; v_call: TRBV19; d_call: -; clone_size: -; j_call: TRBJ1-3; cdr3_aa: CASSTTGFSGNTIYF; cdr3_nt: TGTGCCAGTAGTACTACAGGGTTTTCTGGAAACACCATATATTTT
cdr3_length: 15; v_call: TRBV5-1; d_call: -; clone_size: -; j_call: TRBJ1-1; cdr3_aa: CASSLGRGTGTEAFF; cdr3_nt: TGCGCCAGCAGCTTAGGACGGGGAACAGGGACTGAAGCTTTCTTT
cdr3_length: 15; v_call: TRBV14; d_call: -; clone_size: -; j_call: TRBJ2-1; cdr3_aa: CASSPLYREGYEQFF; cdr3_nt: TGTGCCAGCAGCCCCTTGTACAGGGAAGGGTATGAGCAGTTCTTC
cdr3_length: 14; v_call: TRBV7-9; d_call: -; clone_size: -; j_call: TRBJ2-1; cdr3_aa: CASSPGTSYNEQFF; cdr3_nt: TGTGCCAGCAGCCCCGGGACTTCCTACAATGAGCAGTTCTTC
cdr3_length: 14; v_call: TRBV7-3; d_call: -; clone_size: -; j_call: TRBJ1-5; cdr3_aa: CASRQGYSNQPQHF; cdr3_nt: TGTGCCAGCAGACAGGGATATAGCAATCAGCCCCAGCATTTT
cdr3_length: 16; v_call: TRBV7-9; d_call: TRBD1; clone_size: -; j_call: TRBJ1-5; cdr3_aa: CSSSLTGGNSNQPQHF; cdr3_nt: TGTTCCAGCAGCTTGACAGGGGGAAATAGCAATCAGCCCCAGCATTTT
cdr3_length: 14; v_call: TRBV6-5; d_call: -; clone_size: -; j_call: TRBJ2-3; cdr3_aa: CASSYRGGTDTQYF; cdr3_nt: TGTGCCAGCAGTTACAGGGGTGGCACAGATACGCAGTATTTT
cdr3_length: 14; v_call: TRBV4-1; d_call: -; clone_size: -; j_call: TRBJ1-5; cdr3_aa: CASSQDGGGQPQHF; cdr3_nt: TGCGCCAGCAGCCAAGATGGGGGGGGCCAGCCCCAGCATTTT